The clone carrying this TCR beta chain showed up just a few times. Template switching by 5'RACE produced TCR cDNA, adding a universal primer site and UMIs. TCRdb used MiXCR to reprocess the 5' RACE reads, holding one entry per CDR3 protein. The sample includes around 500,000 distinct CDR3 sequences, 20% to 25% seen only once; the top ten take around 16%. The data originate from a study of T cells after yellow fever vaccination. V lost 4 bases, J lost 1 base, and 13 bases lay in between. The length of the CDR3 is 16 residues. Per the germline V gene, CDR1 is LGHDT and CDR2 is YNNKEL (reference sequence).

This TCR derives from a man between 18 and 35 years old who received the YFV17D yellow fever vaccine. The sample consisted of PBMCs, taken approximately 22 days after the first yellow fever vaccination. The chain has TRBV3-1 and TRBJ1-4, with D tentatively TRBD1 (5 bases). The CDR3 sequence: CASSPGWQGTNEKLFF. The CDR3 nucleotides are TGTGCCAGCAGCCCGGGATGGCAGGGAACTAATGAAAAACTGTTTTTT.